This record concerns one T cell receptor (beta chain) sequence. The sample is drawn from a study of blood T cell repertoires in COVID-19. Study background: Samples representing acute and convalescent COVID-19 were sourced from the United States, Italy and Spain. PBMCs, B-cell-depleted T cells, or T cells were the source of the cDNA or gDNA that made up the material.

Sequenced by immunoSEQ multiplex PCR; TCRdb stores in-frame clones only, minus some. The sample includes more than 75,000 clones, 82% seen only once; the top ten take less than 11%. The ends were cut back, 3 bases at V and 2 bases at J, with 4 bases in the middle. CDR3 length: 13 residues. CDR1 is KGHSH, CDR2 LQKENI, per germline. The chain uses TRBV18 and TRBJ2-2; D gene unclear. Sequenced: peripheral blood. The sequence was collected from a man between 60 and 70 years old with acute or convalescent COVID-19. CDR3 protein: CASSPSNTGELFF. DNA of the CDR3: TGTGCCAGCTCACCTTCTAACACCGGGGAGCTGTTTTTT.